This T cell receptor (beta chain) was sequenced in a study of T cell responses to AZD1222 COVID-19 vaccine. Here immunoSEQ multiplex PCR was the method, and the copy in TCRdb shows in-frame clones only, minus some. The table shows fewer than 180,000 clones, with around 94% occurring only once. The study, taken as a whole, reports: Only 5 to 7 AZD1222 recipients were seropositive at baseline. After the peak T cell response, and only then, were repertoires sampled. White British donors predominated, females outnumbered males, and clonal diversity was possibly underestimated. Spike was spanned by vaccine-associated CD4 TCRs, with dominance at 160-218 and 743-854.

Trimming took 4 bases from V and 1 from J; bases not matched to a gene: 8. This CDR3 spans 18 amino acids. The germline CDR1 and CDR2 sequences are KGHSH and LQKENI. As regards this clone: Its antigen is undetermined.

This specimen was peripheral blood, taken on day 0 of AZD1222 vaccination. The J gene is TRBJ2-6, the V gene TRBV18, with 9 bases aligning to TRBD1. This receptor was identified in an adult in good health. The CDR3 reads CASSLNTGGASGANVLTF. The CDR3 coding sequence is TGTGCCAGCTCACTAAATACAGGGGGCGCTTCTGGGGCCAACGTCCTGACTTTC.